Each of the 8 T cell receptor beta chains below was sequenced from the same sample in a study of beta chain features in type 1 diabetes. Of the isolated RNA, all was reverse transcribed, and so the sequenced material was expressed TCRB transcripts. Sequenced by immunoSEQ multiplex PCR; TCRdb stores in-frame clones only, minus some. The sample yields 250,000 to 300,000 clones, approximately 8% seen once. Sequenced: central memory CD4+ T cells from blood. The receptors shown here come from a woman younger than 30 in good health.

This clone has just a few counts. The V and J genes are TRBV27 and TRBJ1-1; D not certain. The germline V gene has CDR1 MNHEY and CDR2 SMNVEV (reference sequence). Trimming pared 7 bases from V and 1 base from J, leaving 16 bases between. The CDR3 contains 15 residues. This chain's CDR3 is CASIGLPRGNTEAFF. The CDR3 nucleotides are TGTGCCAGCATTGGACTTCCCCGAGGGAACACTGAAGCTTTCTTT.

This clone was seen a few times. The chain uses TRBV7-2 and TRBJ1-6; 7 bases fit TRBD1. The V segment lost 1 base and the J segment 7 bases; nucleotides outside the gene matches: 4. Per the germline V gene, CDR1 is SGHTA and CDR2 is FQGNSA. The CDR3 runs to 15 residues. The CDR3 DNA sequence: TGTGCCAGCAGCTTAGGACAGGGAAGCAATTCACCCCTCCACTTT. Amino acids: CASSLGQGSNSPLHF.

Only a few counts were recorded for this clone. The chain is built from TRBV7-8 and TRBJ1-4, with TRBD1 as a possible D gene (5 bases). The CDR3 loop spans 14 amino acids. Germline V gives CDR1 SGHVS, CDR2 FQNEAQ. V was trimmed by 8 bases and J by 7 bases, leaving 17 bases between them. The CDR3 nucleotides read TGTGCCAGCGGATTTTTGGGGACCAGTGAAAAACTGTTTTTT. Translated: CASGFLGTSEKLFF.

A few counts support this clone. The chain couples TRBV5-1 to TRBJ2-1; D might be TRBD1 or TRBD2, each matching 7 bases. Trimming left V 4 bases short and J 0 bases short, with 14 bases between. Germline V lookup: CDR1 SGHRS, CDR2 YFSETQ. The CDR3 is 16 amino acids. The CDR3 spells CASSRAGTDSYNEQFF. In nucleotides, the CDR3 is TGCGCCAGCAGCCGAGCGGGGACAGACTCCTACAATGAGCAGTTCTTC.

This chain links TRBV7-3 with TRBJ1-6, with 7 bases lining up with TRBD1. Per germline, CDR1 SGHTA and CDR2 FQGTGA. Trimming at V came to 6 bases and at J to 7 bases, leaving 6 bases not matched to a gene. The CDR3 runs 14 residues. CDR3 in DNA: TGTGCCAGCAGTTCCGGGACAGCCAATTCACCCCTCCACTTT. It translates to CASSSGTANSPLHF.

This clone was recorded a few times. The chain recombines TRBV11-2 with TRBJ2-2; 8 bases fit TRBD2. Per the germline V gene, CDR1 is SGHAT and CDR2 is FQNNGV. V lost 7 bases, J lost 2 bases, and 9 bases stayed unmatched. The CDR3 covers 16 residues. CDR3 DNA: TGTGCCAGCACTACACCCACTAGCGGTAACACCGGGGAGCTGTTTTTT. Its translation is CASTTPTSGNTGELFF.

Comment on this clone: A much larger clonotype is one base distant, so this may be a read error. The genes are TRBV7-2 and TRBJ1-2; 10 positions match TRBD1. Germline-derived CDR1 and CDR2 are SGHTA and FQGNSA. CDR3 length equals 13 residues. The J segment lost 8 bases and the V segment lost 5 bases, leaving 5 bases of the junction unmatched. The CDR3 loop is CASSVGQGGGYTF. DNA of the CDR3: TGTGCCAGCAGCGTTGGACAGGGGGGGGGCTACACCTTC.

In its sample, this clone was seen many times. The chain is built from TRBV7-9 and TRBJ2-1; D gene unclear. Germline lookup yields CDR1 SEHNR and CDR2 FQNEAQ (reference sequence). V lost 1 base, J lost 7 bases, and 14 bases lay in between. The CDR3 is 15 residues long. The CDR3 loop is CASSLVVAQRNEQFF. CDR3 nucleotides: TGTGCCAGCAGCTTAGTGGTAGCCCAGAGAAATGAGCAGTTCTTC.